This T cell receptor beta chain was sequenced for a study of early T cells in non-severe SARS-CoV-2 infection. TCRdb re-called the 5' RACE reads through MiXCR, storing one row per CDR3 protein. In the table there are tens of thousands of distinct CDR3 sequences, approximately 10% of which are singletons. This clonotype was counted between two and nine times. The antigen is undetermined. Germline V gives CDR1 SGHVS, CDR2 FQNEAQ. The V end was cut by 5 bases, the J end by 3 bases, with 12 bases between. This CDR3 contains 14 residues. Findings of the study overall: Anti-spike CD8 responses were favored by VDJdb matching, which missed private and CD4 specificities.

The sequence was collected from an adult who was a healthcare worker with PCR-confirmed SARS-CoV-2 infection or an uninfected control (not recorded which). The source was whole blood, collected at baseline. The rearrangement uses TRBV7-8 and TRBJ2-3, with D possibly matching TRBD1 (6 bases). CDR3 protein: CASSVATGTDTQYF. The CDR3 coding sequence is TGTGCCAGCAGCGTCGCCACAGGGACAGATACGCAGTATTTT.